The clone carrying this T cell receptor (beta chain) was observed many times. There are 16 residues in the CDR3. The germline V gene encodes CDR1 SGDLS and CDR2 YYNGEE. The ends were cut back, 4 bases at V and 7 bases at J, with 24 bases in the middle. The study made its TCR cDNA through 5'RACE template switching. That step introduced a universal primer site along with UMIs. TCRdb passed the 5' RACE reads through MiXCR, listing each CDR3 protein once. The table includes about 250,000 distinct CDR3 sequences, over 3% detected once. These data originate in a study of T cells after yellow fever vaccination.

The receptor was isolated from a man between 18 and 29 years old who received the YFV17D yellow fever vaccine. This material consisted of PBMCs, taken 15 days after the yellow fever booster vaccination. The chain has TRBV9 and TRBJ2-7; D assignment may be TRBD1 or TRBD2 (5 bases each). The CDR3, as DNA: TGTGCCAGCAGCCCATTTAGCCCCGGGGCTTCGGGGGAGCAGTACTTC. It specifies CASSPFSPGASGEQYF.